This entry lists 20 T cell receptor beta chains sequenced from one sample in a study of cytomegalovirus exposure and HLA in healthy donors. In the PCR, 60 Vbeta and 13 Jbeta primers were used. Sequencing was performed with immunoSEQ multiplex PCR; in TCRdb, only in-frame clones are kept and a portion is missing. The sample holds roughly 200,000 clones, approximately 80% seen once. The sequenced sample consisted of PBMCs. The source of these receptors is a man in his thirties or forties in good health and CMV-seronegative.

This clone was counted only a few times. The genes are TRBV5-4 and TRBJ2-5; TRBD1 matches at 8 bases. The length of the CDR3 is 16 residues. V dropped 4 bases and J dropped 0; count of bases not matched to a gene: 8. Germline-derived CDR1 and CDR2 are SGHNT and YYREEE (reference sequence). The CDR3 bases are TGTGCCAGCAGCCAGCGACAGGGGCTGTACCAAGAGACCCAGTACTTC. Protein sequence: CASSQRQGLYQETQYF.

The chain is built from TRBV27 and TRBJ2-5; the D is unclear. The CDR3 spans 11 residues. Looked up from germline, CDR1 is MNHEY and CDR2 is SMNVEV (reference sequence). Trimming pared 4 bases from V and 4 bases from J, leaving 4 bases between. CDR3 region: CASSSGETQYF. CDR3 in DNA: TGTGCCAGCAGTTCAGGAGAGACCCAGTACTTC.

The J gene is TRBJ2-5, the V gene TRBV28; the D gene is possibly TRBD2 (7 bases). In germline, CDR1 is MDHEN, CDR2 SYDVKM. This CDR3 has 15 amino acids. The V end lost 1 base, the J end lost 7 bases, and 16 bases lay between the germline ends. For the CDR3, the DNA is TGTGCCAGCAGTTTATATGGGGGGGGGCCGGGGACCCAGTACTTC. It codes for CASSLYGGGPGTQYF.

The chain has TRBV6-5 and TRBJ2-3, with no clear D. Germline CDR1 is MNHEY and CDR2 is SVGAGI. The CDR3 runs to 16 residues. Trimming took 4 bases from V and 5 from J, leaving 19 bases between them. The CDR3 region is CASSSPNPVTGDTQYF. CDR3 nucleotide sequence: TGTGCCAGCAGTTCCCCTAACCCCGTTACCGGAGATACGCAGTATTTT.

This clone occurred a few times. V gene TRBV6-1 combines with J gene TRBJ1-5; D is unclear. Germline V gene sequence: CDR1 MNHNS, CDR2 SASEGT. V was clipped by 2 bases and J by 7 bases, with 12 bases between them. This CDR3 comprises 14 residues. CDR3 DNA sequence: TGTGCCAGCAGTGAACGGGTGTTTGGGCAGCCCCAGCATTTT. It codes for CASSERVFGQPQHF.

CDR3: CASSIYRLSSYNEQFF. CDR3 nucleotides: TGTGCCAGCAGCATATACAGGTTAAGCTCCTACAATGAGCAGTTCTTC. The chain uses TRBV7-3 and TRBJ2-1; maybe TRBD1 (5 bases). CDR1 and CDR2 from the germline V gene are SGHTA and FQGTGA. The CDR3 is 16 amino acids. V dropped 5 bases and J dropped 0 bases, with 14 bases sitting between them.

This clone was observed a handful of times. The chain combines TRBV18 with TRBJ1-4; TRBD1 aligns across 7 bases. Trimming at V came to 3 bases and at J to 8 bases, leaving 6 bases not matched to a gene. Germline-derived CDR1 and CDR2 are KGHSH and LQKENI. The CDR3 sequence is 14 residues long. CDR3 DNA sequence: TGTGCCAGCTCACCCCCGGGACAGAGAGAAAAACTGTTTTTT. Translation gives CASSPPGQREKLFF.

Written as DNA, the CDR3 is TGCGCCAGCAGCCAAGATCGAAACAGGGTCAGTTCACCCCTCCACTTT. It encodes CASSQDRNRVSSPLHF. The chain has TRBV4-1 and TRBJ1-6, with D maybe TRBD1 (6 bases). Germline V gene data show CDR1 as MGHRA and CDR2 as YSYEKL. The ends were cut back, 0 bases at V and 9 bases at J, with 15 bases in the middle. The CDR3 totals 16 residues.

The gene calls are TRBV5-1 and TRBJ2-3; the D gene is possibly TRBD2 (5 bases). Germline V gives CDR1 SGHRS, CDR2 YFSETQ. V lost 2 bases and J lost 4, with 14 bases in between. There are 15 residues in the CDR3. The CDR3 is CASSFTGFSADTQYF. For the CDR3, the DNA is TGCGCCAGCAGCTTCACCGGGTTTAGCGCAGATACGCAGTATTTT.

The rearrangement links TRBV7-9 to TRBJ1-2, with 9 bases fitting TRBD1. Germline V gives CDR1 SEHNR, CDR2 FQNEAQ (reference sequence). V was pared by 6 bases and J by 2 bases, with 16 bases of the junction left unmatched. The CDR3 has 18 amino acids. DNA of the CDR3: TGTGCCAGCAGTGGAGGGGGACAGGGAATTTTTGTGAACTATGGCTACACCTTC. It specifies CASSGGGQGIFVNYGYTF.

This rearrangement joins TRBV13 to TRBJ2-7, with 7 positions matching TRBD1. Trimming took 5 bases from V and 4 from J; bases not matched to a gene: 11. This CDR3 spans 15 amino acids. Germline V lookup: CDR1 PRHDT, CDR2 FYEKMQ (reference sequence). Here the CDR3 DNA reads TGTGCCAGCAGCGACGGACAGGCAGGCGCTTACGAGCAGTACTTC. Translated: CASSDGQAGAYEQYF.

J is TRBJ2-2 and V is TRBV18; 7 bases map to TRBD1. V lost 3 bases and J lost 7; bases outside the gene matches: 14. Looked up from germline, CDR1 is KGHSH and CDR2 is LQKENI. This CDR3 region has 17 residues. The chain's CDR3 is CASSPPRQGILHGELFF. Here the CDR3 DNA reads TGTGCCAGCTCACCCCCGAGACAGGGAATTTTACACGGGGAGCTGTTTTTT.

The CDR3 here is CATNNQPQHF. The CDR3 DNA reads TGTGCCACAAATAATCAGCCCCAGCATTTT. The chain carries TRBV10-3 and TRBJ1-5; D uncertain. Trimming pared 10 bases from V and 4 bases from J, leaving 5 bases between. The CDR3 loop spans 10 amino acids. Germline lookup yields CDR1 ENHRY and CDR2 SYGVKD.

The V gene is TRBV5-5, the J gene TRBJ1-4; 9 nucleotides agree with TRBD1. The CDR3 length is 15 residues. CDR1 and CDR2 (germline): SGHKS, YYEKEE (reference sequence). V shed 6 bases, J shed 5 bases, and the junction held 8 bases outside the gene matches. CDR3 DNA sequence: TGTGCCAGCAATTTCACAGGGGGCCCAAATGAAAAACTGTTTTTT. Its protein is CASNFTGGPNEKLFF.

This chain links TRBV6-6 with TRBJ1-2, with 9 bases that match TRBD1. The CDR3 consists of 14 residues. Per germline, CDR1 MNHNY and CDR2 SVGAGI (reference sequence). Unmatched junction bases numbered 7, after V lost 4 bases and J lost 7 bases. The CDR3 coding sequence is TGTGCCAGCAGTTCGGCCGGGACAGGGTTTGGCTACACCTTC. The encoded protein is CASSSAGTGFGYTF.

CDR3 sequence reads: CAIRGTGTHYEQYF. Written as DNA, the CDR3 is TGTGCCATCAGGGGGACAGGGACCCACTACGAGCAGTACTTC. V gene TRBV10-3 combines with J gene TRBJ2-7; 9 positions match TRBD1. Germline V lookup: CDR1 ENHRY, CDR2 SYGVKD. The CDR3 loop spans 14 amino acids. The V segment lost 6 bases and the J segment 3 bases; nucleotides outside the gene matches: 6.

This chain connects TRBV7-9 to TRBJ2-2; D uncertain. This CDR3 comprises 13 residues. The V gene lost 3 bases and the J gene lost 4 bases, with 6 bases spanning the gap. Germline loops: CDR1 SEHNR, CDR2 FQNEAQ (reference sequence). The CDR3 DNA is TGTGCCAGCAGCTTTAGTGGCACCGGGGAGCTGTTTTTT. Protein sequence: CASSFSGTGELFF.

CDR3 bases: TGTGCCAGCAGCCCTCAGGGGGCACGTTCAGATACGCAGTATTTT. Its protein is CASSPQGARSDTQYF. V usage is TRBV6-1 and J usage is TRBJ2-3; TRBD1 aligns across 8 bases. The CDR3 loop spans 15 amino acids. Germline V CDR1 and CDR2: MNHNS, SASEGT. Losses at the gene ends were 6 bases for V and 4 bases for J; bases not matched to a gene: 9.

The chain links TRBV5-6 to TRBJ1-3, with a tentative D call TRBD1 (6 bases). CDR1 is SGHDT, CDR2 YYEEEE, per germline. The CDR3 runs 14 residues. The V gene lost 3 bases and the J gene lost 2 bases, with 9 bases spanning the gap. The DNA of the CDR3 is TGTGCCAGCAGCTCAACAGGGCCTGGAAACACCATATATTTT. Its translation: CASSSTGPGNTIYF. Drawing the rest from reference TRBV5-6 and TRBJ1-3, the complete variable domain is DAGVTQSPTHLIKTRGQQVTLRCSPKSGHDTVSWYQQALGQGPQFIFQYYEEEERQRGNFPDRFSGHQFPNYSSELNVNALLLGDSALYLCASSSTGPGNTIYFGEGSWLTVV.

This chain joins TRBV5-1 and TRBJ2-3; 9 nucleotides line up with TRBD1. Germline lookup yields CDR1 SGHRS and CDR2 YFSETQ. V lost 5 bases to trimming and J lost 4 bases; unmatched junction nucleotides: 8. The CDR3 consists of 15 residues. CDR3 coding DNA: TGCGCCAGCAGGGTGAGGACAGGGGAAGCAGATACGCAGTATTTT. Residues: CASRVRTGEADTQYF.